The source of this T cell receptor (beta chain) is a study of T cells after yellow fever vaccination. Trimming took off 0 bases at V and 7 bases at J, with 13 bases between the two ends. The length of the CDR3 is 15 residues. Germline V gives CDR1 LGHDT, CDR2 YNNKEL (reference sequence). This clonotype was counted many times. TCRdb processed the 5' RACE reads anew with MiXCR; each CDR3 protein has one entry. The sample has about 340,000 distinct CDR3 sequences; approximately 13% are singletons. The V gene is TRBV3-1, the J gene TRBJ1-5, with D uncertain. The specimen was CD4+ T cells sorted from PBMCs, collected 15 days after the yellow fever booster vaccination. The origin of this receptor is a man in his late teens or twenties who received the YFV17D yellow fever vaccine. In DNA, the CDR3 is TGTGCCAGCAGCCAAGATGAAGGGTTACAGCAGCCCCAGCATTTT. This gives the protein CASSQDEGLQQPQHF.